These 27 T cell receptor beta chains were sequenced from one sample in a study of molecular identifiers for immune sequencing clone quantification. TCRdb reanalysed the PCR reads using MiXCR and keeps one entry per CDR3 protein. The data contain 490,000 or so distinct CDR3 sequences, roughly 24% of them seen just once; the ten biggest clones take up around 0.8%. The sample consisted of naive CD8+ T cells from blood, with Jurkat cell RNA spiked in. The subset is: FACS-sorted CD8+CD4-CCR7+CD45RA+ naive T cells. The receptor source for this set is a human donor in good health. Some libraries in this study had Jurkat cell RNA spiked in.

Remarks on this clonotype: This may be a read error, as it is one base from a much larger clone. CDR3 sequence: CASGLIQEYSGANVLTF. DNA of the CDR3: TGTGCCAGCGGCTTAATACAGGAGTACTCTGGGGCCAACGTCCTGACTTTC. The genes are TRBV7-9 and TRBJ2-6, with a weak D call TRBD1 (5 bases). CDR3 length: 17 residues. Per the germline V gene, CDR1 is SEHNR and CDR2 is FQNEAQ (reference sequence). Full variable domain (remainder filled in from reference TRBV7-9 and TRBJ2-6): DTGVSQNPRHKITKRGQNVTFRCDPISEHNRLYWYRQTLGQGPEFLTYFQNEAQLEKSRLLSDRFSAERPKGSFSTLEIQRTEQGDSAMYLCASGLIQEYSGANVLTFGAGSRLTVL.

This clonotype has at least ten counts. The chain combines TRBV29-1 with TRBJ2-7, with TRBD2 identical over 9 bases. CDR1 is SQVTM, CDR2 ANQGSEA, per germline. The CDR3 runs to 15 residues. V trimming: 2 bases; J trimming: 4 bases; junction bases outside the gene matches: 9. The CDR3 DNA sequence: TGCAGCGTTGAATTGGCGGGAGGGCTATCGTACGAGCAGTACTTC. It codes for CSVELAGGLSYEQYF.

The table lists this clonotype with a few counts. The chain has TRBV12-3 or TRBV12-4 and TRBJ1-1, with D tentatively TRBD1 (6 bases). The V and J ends lost 6 bases and 2 bases respectively, with 10 bases between them. The CDR3 spans 13 residues. Here the CDR3 DNA reads TGTGCCAGCAGGCCAGGGGTTAACACTGAAGCTTTCTTT. This translates into CASRPGVNTEAFF.

There are many counts of this clonotype. The rearrangement uses TRBV4-1 and TRBJ1-5; D not certain. Trimming shortened V by 5 bases and J by 6 bases, and 14 bases separated the two germline ends. Germline CDR1 and CDR2: MGHRA and YSYEKL. The CDR3 has 14 residues. The CDR3 spells CASSYTVRLQPQHF. The CDR3 coding sequence is TGCGCCAGCAGCTATACAGTAAGGCTTCAGCCCCAGCATTTT.

J is TRBJ2-7 and V is TRBV5-1; 13 positions match TRBD2. The length of the CDR3 is 17 residues. The V gene's germline CDR1 is SGHRS and CDR2 YFSETQ. Losses at the gene ends were 4 bases for V and 5 bases for J; bases not matched to a gene: 12. CDR3 region: CASSPGLAGKRPNEQYF. The CDR3 nucleotides read TGCGCCAGCAGCCCGGGACTAGCGGGAAAGAGGCCCAACGAGCAGTACTTC.

This clonotype was seen ten or more times. This rearrangement joins TRBV5-6 to TRBJ2-7; tentative D call: TRBD2 (5 bases). Trimming pared 4 bases from V and 1 base from J, leaving 18 bases between. The CDR3 has 16 amino acids. In germline, CDR1 is SGHDT, CDR2 YYEEEE. The CDR3: CASSPASGRVSYEQYF. The CDR3 bases are TGTGCCAGCAGCCCCGCTTCGGGAAGGGTGTCCTACGAGCAGTACTTC.

In this sample, this clonotype turned up a few times. V and J are TRBV7-6 and TRBJ2-2, with TRBD2 matching 10 bases. The CDR3 totals 17 residues. The germline gives CDR1 SGHVS, CDR2 FNYEAQ. After removal of 1 base from V and 3 bases from J, the junction contained 5 bases not matched to a gene. In DNA form, the CDR3 reads TGTGCCAGCAGCTTAGGTCTAGCGGGAGTCTACACCGGGGAGCTGTTTTTT. Its protein is CASSLGLAGVYTGELFF.

The chain employs TRBV4-2 and TRBJ1-6; D unresolved. Germline-derived CDR1 and CDR2 are LGHNA and YNFKEQ. Trimming left V 4 bases short and J 0 bases short, with 16 bases between. The CDR3 extends over 18 amino acids. Written as DNA, the CDR3 is TGTGCCAGCAGCCTAGGGATGGGATCGAGCTCCTATAATTCACCCCTCCACTTT. Residues: CASSLGMGSSSYNSPLHF.

This chain joins TRBV29-1 and TRBJ2-1; 7 bases map to TRBD2. After removal of 2 bases from V and 9 bases from J, the junction contained 4 bases not matched to a gene. Germline V CDR1 and CDR2: SQVTM, ANQGSEA. CDR3 length: 12 amino acids. The CDR3 is CSVESPGGEQFF. CDR3 nucleotide sequence: TGCAGCGTTGAATCGCCGGGAGGTGAGCAGTTCTTC.

V gene TRBV4-3 combines with J gene TRBJ2-1; D is undetermined. The CDR3 is 14 residues long. V lost 0 bases and J 1 base, leaving 4 bases between the germline ends. Germline V gene sequence: CDR1 LGHNA, CDR2 YSLEER. The CDR3, as DNA: TGCGCCAGCAGCCAAGATCTTTCCTACAATGAGCAGTTCTTC. Residues: CASSQDLSYNEQFF.

This clonotype turned up a few times. The rearrangement joins TRBV20-1 to TRBJ2-7; no reliable D call. The CDR3 spans 12 residues. CDR1 is DFQATT and CDR2 is SNEGSKA in the germline V gene (reference sequence). V shed 3 bases and J shed 2 bases, with 8 bases lying between them. The CDR3 nucleotides read TGCAGTGCTAGGGGCAGTACCTACGAGCAGTACTTC. Its translation: CSARGSTYEQYF.

A few counts support this clonotype. The chain joins TRBV29-1 to TRBJ2-1, with 10 bases identical to TRBD2. The CDR3 totals 14 residues. Germline lookup yields CDR1 SQVTM and CDR2 ANQGSEA. Trimming took 3 bases from V and 4 from J; bases not matched to a gene: 3. As DNA, the CDR3 is TGCAGCGTTGAGATACTAGCGGGGTACAATGAGCAGTTCTTC. Translation: CSVEILAGYNEQFF.

CDR3 sequence (DNA): TGCAGTGCTAGAGTGGTCTGGGCGGGATACGAGCAGTACTTC. Protein product: CSARVVWAGYEQYF. The genes are TRBV20-1 and TRBJ2-7; D may be TRBD2 (6 bases). The V gene's germline CDR1 is DFQATT and CDR2 SNEGSKA (reference sequence). This CDR3 spans 14 amino acids. The ends were cut back, 1 base at V and 4 bases at J, with 14 bases in the middle.

This clonotype was counted only a few times. The CDR3 loop reads CASSAQDRGRGDTQYF. The CDR3 nucleotides are TGTGCCAGCAGTGCACAGGACAGGGGGCGAGGAGATACGCAGTATTTT. The V and J genes are TRBV6-5 and TRBJ2-3; 11 nucleotides match TRBD1. From germline, CDR1 is MNHEY and CDR2 SVGAGI. V shed 5 bases, J shed 5 bases, and the junction held 9 bases outside the gene matches. There are 16 residues in the CDR3.

This clonotype has at least ten counts. J is TRBJ2-7 and V is TRBV5-4; 10 bases align to TRBD2. V shed 4 bases, J shed 1 base, and the junction held 5 bases outside the gene matches. The V gene's germline CDR1 is SGHNT and CDR2 YYREEE (reference sequence). The CDR3 totals 15 residues. This chain's CDR3 is CASSPASGSSYEQYF. CDR3 nucleotide sequence: TGTGCCAGCAGCCCGGCTAGCGGGAGTTCCTACGAGCAGTACTTC.

This clonotype appeared many times. V is TRBV5-1 and J is TRBJ1-1; unclear D gene. The CDR3 covers 13 residues. The germline gives CDR1 SGHRS, CDR2 YFSETQ. Trimming removed 0 bases from V and 7 bases from J, with 10 bases in between. The CDR3 reads CASSLVPWGEAFF. As DNA, the CDR3 is TGCGCCAGCAGCTTGGTGCCCTGGGGTGAAGCTTTCTTT.

The chain employs TRBV6-2 or TRBV6-3 and TRBJ1-1; a possible D gene is TRBD1 (6 bases). Germline V gene sequence: CDR1 MNHEY, CDR2 SVGEGT. V was cut by 5 bases and J by 1 base, with 11 bases left in between. The CDR3 loop spans 14 amino acids. CDR3: CASSGGLANTEAFF. The CDR3 coding sequence is TGTGCCAGCAGTGGGGGGCTTGCGAACACTGAAGCTTTCTTT.

This clonotype was observed a few times. The CDR3 reads CASSQDRSSDTQYF. DNA of the CDR3: TGTGCCAGCAGCCAAGACAGGTCCTCAGATACGCAGTATTTT. The chain joins TRBV4-2 to TRBJ2-3, with D hard to call. Germline CDR1 is LGHNA and CDR2 is YNFKEQ. The CDR3 length is 14 residues. Trimming took off 0 bases at V and 4 bases at J, with 8 bases between the two ends.

As concerns this clonotype: A much larger clone lies one base from this, so it may be a read error. The chain joins TRBV6-1 to TRBJ2-4; D tentatively reads TRBD1 or TRBD2 (6 bases each). The CDR3 loop spans 14 amino acids. Germline V lookup: CDR1 MNHNS, CDR2 SASEGT. This CDR3 reads CASSVRGAKNMQYF. CDR3 in DNA: TGTGCCAGCAGTGTTAGGGGGGCCAAAAACATGCAGTACTTC.

Turning to this clonotype: Being one base from a much bigger clone, this may be a read error. This CDR3 is CASSHAPPRLTDTQYF. CDR3 DNA: TGTGCCAGCAGCCACGCCCCCCCGCGGCTCACAGATACGCAGTATTTT. V gene TRBV7-9 combines with J gene TRBJ2-3; D is undetermined. V gave up 5 bases and J gave up 2 bases, with 17 bases separating them. Germline V CDR1 and CDR2: SEHNR, FQNEAQ (reference sequence). This CDR3 has 16 residues.

This clonotype was seen repeatedly, ten times or more. This sequence joins TRBV28 and TRBJ2-7; D may be TRBD2 (6 bases). Per germline, CDR1 MDHEN and CDR2 SYDVKM. This CDR3 contains 14 residues. V gave up 6 bases and J gave up 6 bases, with 18 bases separating them. The CDR3 coding sequence is TGTGCCAGCAGACCAGGGAGGAAAAGGGGCGAGCAGTACTTC. It is translated as CASRPGRKRGEQYF. Combining the CDR3 with reference TRBV28 and TRBJ2-7 gives the whole variable domain DVKVTQSSRYLVKRTGEKVFLECVQDMDHENMFWYRQDPGLGLRLIYFSYDVKMKEKGDIPEGYSVSREKKERFSLILESASTNQTSMYLCASRPGRKRGEQYFGPGTRLTVT.

Many counts were recorded for this clonotype. V is TRBV7-6 and J is TRBJ2-3; tentatively, D is TRBD2 (5 bases). The CDR3 contains 15 residues. Germline V gene data show CDR1 as SGHVS and CDR2 as FNYEAQ. Deletions cut 3 bases from V and 1 base from J, with 11 bases between. Here the CDR3 DNA reads TGTGCCAGCAGCTTGTGGGGAGTTGGCACAGATACGCAGTATTTT. Translated: CASSLWGVGTDTQYF.

This clonotype has a handful of counts. J is TRBJ2-1 and V is TRBV11-2, with 11 nucleotides matching TRBD2. The CDR3 contains 16 residues. J was trimmed by 4 bases and V by 8 bases; bases with no gene match: 10. Germline V gives CDR1 SGHAT, CDR2 FQNNGV. CDR3 amino acids: CASRTSLAGGYNEQFF. The CDR3 coding sequence is TGTGCCAGCCGAACGTCTCTAGCGGGAGGATACAATGAGCAGTTCTTC.

Turning to this clonotype: This may stem from a read error, because a much larger clone lies one nucleotide away. Without the conserved terminal phenylalanine or tryptophan, this CDR3 likely stems from a read error. This chain uses TRBV6-5 with TRBJ2-3; no clear D gene. CDR3 length equals 15 residues. CDR1 and CDR2 from the germline V gene are MNHEY and SVGAGI. Trimming removed 2 bases at V and 6 bases at J, with 15 bases between. The CDR3 loop reads CASSYRITPDDTQYL. The CDR3 nucleotides read TGTGCCAGCAGTTACCGAATCACCCCTGACGATACGCAGTATCTT.

About this clonotype itself: A much larger clone sits a single nucleotide away, making a read error possible. This sequence joins TRBV29-1 and TRBJ2-4; D unresolved. The germline V gene has CDR1 SQVTM and CDR2 ANQGSEA. The CDR3 contains 11 residues. The CDR3 DNA reads as TGCAGCGTTGTTACCACAAACACTCAGTACTTC. It yields the protein CSVVTTNTQYF.

The V gene is TRBV27, the J gene TRBJ1-1, with D tentatively TRBD1 (5 bases). CDR1 and CDR2 (germline): MNHEY, SMNVEV (reference sequence). V was clipped by 3 bases and J by 1 base, with 9 bases between them. The CDR3 spans 14 residues. The CDR3 DNA reads as TGTGCCAGCAGTTTCGGGGCTCCGAACACTGAAGCTTTCTTT. It translates to CASSFGAPNTEAFF.

On this clonotype: At one boundary the junction diverges from the germline segment, which might be a read error. The chain links TRBV5-5 to TRBJ2-3; D may be TRBD2 (6 bases). Germline values: CDR1 SGHKS, CDR2 YYEKEE (reference sequence). The CDR3 sequence is 15 residues long. The CDR3 reads CASSGSGRGLDTPSF. The CDR3 nucleotides are TGTGCCAGCAGCGGGAGCGGGCGGGGTCTGGATACGCCGTCTTTT.